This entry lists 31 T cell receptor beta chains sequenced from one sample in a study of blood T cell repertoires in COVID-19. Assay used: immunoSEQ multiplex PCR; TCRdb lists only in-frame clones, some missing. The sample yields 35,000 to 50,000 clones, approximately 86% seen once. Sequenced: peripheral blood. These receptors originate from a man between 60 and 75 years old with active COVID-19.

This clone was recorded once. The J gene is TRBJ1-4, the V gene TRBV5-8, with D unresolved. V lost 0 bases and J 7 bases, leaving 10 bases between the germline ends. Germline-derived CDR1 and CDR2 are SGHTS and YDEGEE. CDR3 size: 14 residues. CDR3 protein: CASSLAESGEKLFF. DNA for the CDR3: TGTGCCAGCAGCTTGGCGGAGAGTGGTGAAAAACTGTTTTTT. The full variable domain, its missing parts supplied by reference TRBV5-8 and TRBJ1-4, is EAGVTQSPTHLIKTRGQQATLRCSPISGHTSVYWYQQALGLGLQFLLWYDEGEERNRGNFPPRFSGRQFPNYSSELNVNALELEDSALYLCASSLAESGEKLFFGSGTQLSVL.

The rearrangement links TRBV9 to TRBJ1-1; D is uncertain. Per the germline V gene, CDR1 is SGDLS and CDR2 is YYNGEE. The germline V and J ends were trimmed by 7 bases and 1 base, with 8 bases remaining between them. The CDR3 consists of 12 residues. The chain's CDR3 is CASSRENTEAFF. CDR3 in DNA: TGTGCCAGCTCCCGGGAGAACACTGAAGCTTTCTTT.

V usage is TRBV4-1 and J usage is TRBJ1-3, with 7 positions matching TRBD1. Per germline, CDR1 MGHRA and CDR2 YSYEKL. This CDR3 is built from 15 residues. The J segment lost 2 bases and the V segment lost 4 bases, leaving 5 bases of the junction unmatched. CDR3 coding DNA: TGCGCCAGCAGCCCCCGGCAGGGGGCTGGAAACACCATATATTTT. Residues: CASSPRQGAGNTIYF.

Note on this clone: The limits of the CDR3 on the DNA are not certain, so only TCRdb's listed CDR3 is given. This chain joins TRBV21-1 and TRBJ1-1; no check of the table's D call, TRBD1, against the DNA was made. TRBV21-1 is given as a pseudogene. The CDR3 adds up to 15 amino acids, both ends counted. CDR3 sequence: CASSKVGQGSTEAFF.

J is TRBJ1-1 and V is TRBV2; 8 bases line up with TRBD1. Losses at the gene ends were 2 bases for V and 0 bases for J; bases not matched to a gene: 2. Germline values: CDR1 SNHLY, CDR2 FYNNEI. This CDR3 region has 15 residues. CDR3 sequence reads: CASSERTGLNTEAFF. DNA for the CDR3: TGTGCCAGCAGTGAAAGGACAGGGCTGAACACTGAAGCTTTCTTT.

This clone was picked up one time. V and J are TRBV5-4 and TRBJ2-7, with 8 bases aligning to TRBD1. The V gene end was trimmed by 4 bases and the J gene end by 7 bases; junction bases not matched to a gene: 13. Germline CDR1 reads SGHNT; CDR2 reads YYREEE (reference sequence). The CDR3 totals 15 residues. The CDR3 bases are TGTGCCAGCAGCCCCGATAGGACAGGGATGAGGGAGCAGTACTTC. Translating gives CASSPDRTGMREQYF.

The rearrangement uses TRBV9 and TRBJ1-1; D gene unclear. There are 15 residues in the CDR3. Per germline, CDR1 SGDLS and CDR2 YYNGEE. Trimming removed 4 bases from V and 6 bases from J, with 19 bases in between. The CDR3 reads CASSFQGSPGAEAFF. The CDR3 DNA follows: TGTGCCAGCAGCTTCCAAGGGAGCCCTGGGGCTGAAGCTTTCTTT.

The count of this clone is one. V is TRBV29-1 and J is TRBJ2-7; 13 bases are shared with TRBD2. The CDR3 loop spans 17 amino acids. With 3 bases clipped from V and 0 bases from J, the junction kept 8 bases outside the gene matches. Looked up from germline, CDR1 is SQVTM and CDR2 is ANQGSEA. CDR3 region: CSVEGTSGTLSSYEQYF. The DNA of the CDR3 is TGCAGCGTTGAGGGGACTAGCGGGACTCTAAGCTCCTACGAGCAGTACTTC.

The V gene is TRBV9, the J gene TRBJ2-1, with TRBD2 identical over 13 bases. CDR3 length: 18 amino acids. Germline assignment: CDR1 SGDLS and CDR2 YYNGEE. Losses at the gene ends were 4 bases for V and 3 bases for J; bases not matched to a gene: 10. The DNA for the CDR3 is TGTGCCAGCAGCATGGGACTAGCGGGAATTCAAGTCTACAATGAGCAGTTCTTC. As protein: CASSMGLAGIQVYNEQFF.

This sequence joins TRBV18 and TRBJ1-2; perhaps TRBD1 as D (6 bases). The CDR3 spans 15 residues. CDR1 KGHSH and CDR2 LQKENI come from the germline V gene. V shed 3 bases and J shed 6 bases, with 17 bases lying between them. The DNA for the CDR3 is TGTGCCAGCTCACCGGCGGCGGGGGGCGCGCATGGCTACACCTTC. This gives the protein CASSPAAGGAHGYTF.

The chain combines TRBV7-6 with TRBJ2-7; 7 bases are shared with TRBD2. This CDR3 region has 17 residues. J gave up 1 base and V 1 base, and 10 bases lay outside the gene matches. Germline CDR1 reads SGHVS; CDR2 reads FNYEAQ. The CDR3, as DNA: TGTGCCAGCAGCTTAGGTGAGGGCGGGAGAGGGTCCTACGAGCAGTACTTC. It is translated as CASSLGEGGRGSYEQYF.

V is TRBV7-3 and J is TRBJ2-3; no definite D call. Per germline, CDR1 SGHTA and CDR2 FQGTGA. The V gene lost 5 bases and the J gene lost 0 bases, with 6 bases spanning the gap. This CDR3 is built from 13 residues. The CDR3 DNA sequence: TGTGCCAGCAGCCCCGGGAGCACAGATACGCAGTATTTT. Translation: CASSPGSTDTQYF.

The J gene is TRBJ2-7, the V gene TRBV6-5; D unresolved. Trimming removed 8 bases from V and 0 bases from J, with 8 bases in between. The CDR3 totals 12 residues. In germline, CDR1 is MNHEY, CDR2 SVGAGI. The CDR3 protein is CASGQGSYEQYF. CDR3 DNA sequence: TGTGCCAGCGGGCAAGGCTCCTACGAGCAGTACTTC.

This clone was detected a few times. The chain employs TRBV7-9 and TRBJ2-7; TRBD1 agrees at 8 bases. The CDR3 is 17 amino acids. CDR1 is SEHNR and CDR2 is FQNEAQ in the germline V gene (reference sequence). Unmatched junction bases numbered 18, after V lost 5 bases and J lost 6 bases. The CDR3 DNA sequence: TGTGCCAGCAGCCAGGGGGCTGGTATCGGCGGAATAGGCGAGCAGTACTTC. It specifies CASSQGAGIGGIGEQYF.

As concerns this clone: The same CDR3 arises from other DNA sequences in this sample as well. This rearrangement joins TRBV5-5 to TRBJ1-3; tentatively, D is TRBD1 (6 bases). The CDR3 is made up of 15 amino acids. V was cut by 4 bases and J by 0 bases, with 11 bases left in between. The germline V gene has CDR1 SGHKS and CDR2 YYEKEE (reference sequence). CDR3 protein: CASSPDRNSGNTIYF. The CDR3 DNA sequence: TGTGCCAGCAGCCCTGACAGGAACTCTGGAAACACCATATATTTT.

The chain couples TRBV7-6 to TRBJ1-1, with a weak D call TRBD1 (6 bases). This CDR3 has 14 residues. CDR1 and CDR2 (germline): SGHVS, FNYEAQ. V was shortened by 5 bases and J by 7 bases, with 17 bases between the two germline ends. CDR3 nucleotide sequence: TGTGCCAGCAGCGTTGGGGGGGGCGCGGGTGAAGCTTTCTTT. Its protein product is CASSVGGGAGEAFF.

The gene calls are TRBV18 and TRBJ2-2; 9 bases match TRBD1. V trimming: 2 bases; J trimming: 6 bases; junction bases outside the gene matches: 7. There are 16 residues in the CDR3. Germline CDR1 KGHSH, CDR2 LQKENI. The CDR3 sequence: CASSPAGQGLAGELFF. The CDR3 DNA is TGTGCCAGCTCACCAGCTGGACAGGGGCTGGCCGGGGAGCTGTTTTTT.

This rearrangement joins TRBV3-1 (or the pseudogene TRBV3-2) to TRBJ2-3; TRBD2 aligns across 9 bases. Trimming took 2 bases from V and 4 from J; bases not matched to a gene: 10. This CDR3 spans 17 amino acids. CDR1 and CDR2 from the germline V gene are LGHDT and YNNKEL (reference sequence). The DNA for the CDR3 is TGTGCCAGCAGCCAAAGATTAGCGGGAGTGACGGCAGATACGCAGTATTTT. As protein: CASSQRLAGVTADTQYF.

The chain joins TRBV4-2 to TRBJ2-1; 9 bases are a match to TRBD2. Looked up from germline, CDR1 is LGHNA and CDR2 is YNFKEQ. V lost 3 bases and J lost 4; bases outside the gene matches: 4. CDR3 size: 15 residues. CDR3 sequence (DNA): TGTGCCAGCAGCCACTCTAGCGGGGAATACAATGAGCAGTTCTTC. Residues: CASSHSSGEYNEQFF.

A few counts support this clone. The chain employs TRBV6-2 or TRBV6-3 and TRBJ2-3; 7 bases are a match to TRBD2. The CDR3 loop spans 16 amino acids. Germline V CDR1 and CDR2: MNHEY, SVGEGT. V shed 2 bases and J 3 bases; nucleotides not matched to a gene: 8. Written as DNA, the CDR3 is TGTGCCAGCAGTTACGAGCGGGGAGGAGGGACAGATACGCAGTATTTT. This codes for CASSYERGGGTDTQYF.

CDR3 bases: TGTGCCAGCAGCTTAGCGGCCAGGAATGAAGCTTTCTTT. Residues: CASSLAARNEAFF. V gene TRBV11-2 combines with J gene TRBJ1-1; D is uncertain. The V and J ends lost 1 base and 7 bases respectively, with 10 bases between them. This CDR3 spans 13 amino acids. Germline assignment: CDR1 SGHAT and CDR2 FQNNGV.

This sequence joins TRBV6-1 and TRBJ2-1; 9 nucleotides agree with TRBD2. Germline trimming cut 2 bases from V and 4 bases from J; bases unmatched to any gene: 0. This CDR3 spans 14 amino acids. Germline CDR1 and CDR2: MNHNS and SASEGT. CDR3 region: CASSELAGYNEQFF. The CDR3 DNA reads TGTGCCAGCAGTGAACTAGCGGGGTACAATGAGCAGTTCTTC.

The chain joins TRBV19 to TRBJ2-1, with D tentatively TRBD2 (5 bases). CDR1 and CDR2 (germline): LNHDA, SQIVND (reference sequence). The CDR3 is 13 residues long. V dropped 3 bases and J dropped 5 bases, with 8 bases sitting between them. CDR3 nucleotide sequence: TGTGCCAGTAGTATCGCTAGCAACAATGAGCAGTTCTTC. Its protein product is CASSIASNNEQFF. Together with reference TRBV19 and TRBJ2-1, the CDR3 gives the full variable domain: DGGITQSPKYLFRKEGQNVTLSCEQNLNHDAMYWYRQDPGQGLRLIYYSQIVNDFQKGDIAEGYSVSREKKESFPLTVTSAQKNPTAFYLCASSIASNNEQFFGPGTRLTVL.

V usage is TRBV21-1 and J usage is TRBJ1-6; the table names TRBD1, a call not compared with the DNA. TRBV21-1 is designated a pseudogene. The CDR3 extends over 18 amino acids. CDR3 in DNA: TGTGCCAGCAGCCCCCGGGACAGGGGGCGAAAAATAACTTCACCCCTCCACTTT. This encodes CASSPRDRGRKITSPLHF.

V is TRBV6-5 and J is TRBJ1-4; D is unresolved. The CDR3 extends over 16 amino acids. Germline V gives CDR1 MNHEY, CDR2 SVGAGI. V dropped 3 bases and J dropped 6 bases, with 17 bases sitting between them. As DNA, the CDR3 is TGTGCCAGCAGTTATCACTTATCCCGGGATTATGAAAAACTGTTTTTT. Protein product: CASSYHLSRDYEKLFF.

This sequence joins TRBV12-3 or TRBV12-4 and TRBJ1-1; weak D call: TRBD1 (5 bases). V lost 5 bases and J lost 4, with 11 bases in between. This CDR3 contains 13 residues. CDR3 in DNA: TGTGCCAGCAGTCCACGACAGCTCACTGAAGCTTTCTTT. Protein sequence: CASSPRQLTEAFF.

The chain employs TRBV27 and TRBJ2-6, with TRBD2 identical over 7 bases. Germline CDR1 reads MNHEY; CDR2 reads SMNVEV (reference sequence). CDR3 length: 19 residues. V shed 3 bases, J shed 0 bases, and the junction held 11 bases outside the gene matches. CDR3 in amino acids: CASSFLLGGGPSGANVLTF. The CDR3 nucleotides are TGTGCCAGCAGTTTCCTCCTCGGGGGAGGGCCCTCTGGGGCCAACGTCCTGACTTTC.

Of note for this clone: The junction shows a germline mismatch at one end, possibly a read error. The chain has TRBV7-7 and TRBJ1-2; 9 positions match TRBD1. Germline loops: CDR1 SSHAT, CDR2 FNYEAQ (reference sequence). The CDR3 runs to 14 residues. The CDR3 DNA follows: TGTGCTAGCAGCGACCGGGACAGGGTAGTCGGCTACACCTTC. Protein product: CASSDRDRVVGYTF. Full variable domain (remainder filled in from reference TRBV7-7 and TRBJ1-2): GAGVSQSPRYKVTKRGQDVTLRCDPISSHATLYWYQQALGQGPEFLTYFNYEAQPDKSGLPSDRFSAERPEGSISTLTIQRTEQRDSAMYRCASSDRDRVVGYTFGSGTRLTVV.

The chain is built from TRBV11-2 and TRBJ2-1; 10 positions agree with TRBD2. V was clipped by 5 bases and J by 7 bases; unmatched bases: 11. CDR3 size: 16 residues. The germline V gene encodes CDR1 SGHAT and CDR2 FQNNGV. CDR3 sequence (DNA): TGTGCCAGCAGCCCCCTCCTAGCGGGAGAGAAAAATGAGCAGTTCTTC. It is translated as CASSPLLAGEKNEQFF. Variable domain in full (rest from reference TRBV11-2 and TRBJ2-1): EAGVAQSPRYKIIEKRQSVAFWCNPISGHATLYWYQQILGQGPKLLIQFQNNGVVDDSQLPKDRFSAERLKGVDSTLKIQPAKLEDSAVYLCASSPLLAGEKNEQFFGPGTRLTVL.

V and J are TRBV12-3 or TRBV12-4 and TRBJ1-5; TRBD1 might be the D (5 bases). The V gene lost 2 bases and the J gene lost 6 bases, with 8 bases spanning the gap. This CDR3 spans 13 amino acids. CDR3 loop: CASSLSGGQPQHF. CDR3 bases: TGTGCCAGCAGTTTATCGGGGGGTCAGCCCCAGCATTTT.

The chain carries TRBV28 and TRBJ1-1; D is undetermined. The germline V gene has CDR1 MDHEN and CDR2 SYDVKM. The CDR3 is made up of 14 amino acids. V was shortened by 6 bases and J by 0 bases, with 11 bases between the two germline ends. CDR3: CASRNGVMNTEAFF. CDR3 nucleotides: TGTGCCAGCAGAAATGGAGTGATGAACACTGAAGCTTTCTTT.